Shown below are 28 T cell receptor beta chains from a single sample sequenced in a study of sequential checkpoint blockade in melanoma. Treatment denoted: randomized to nivolumab then ipilimumab (arm A) or the reverse (arm B). Produced via immunoSEQ multiplex PCR; TCRdb's table is partial and in-frame only. The top ten hold about 15% of the sample, which has about 8,400 clones, 90% seen once. The source was CD8+ T cells sorted from blood (inferred from file names), collected from a patient given nivolumab and ipilimumab in sequence. The receptors here all came from a human donor with melanoma.

The CDR3 coding sequence is TGTGCCAGCAGTTACATCGGGGGGGAGAACACTGAAGCTTTCTTT. Its protein is CASSYIGGENTEAFF. This chain joins TRBV6-5 and TRBJ1-1, with D perhaps matching TRBD1 (5 bases). Germline values: CDR1 MNHEY, CDR2 SVGAGI. The CDR3 sequence is 15 residues long. Trimming stripped 2 bases from V and 1 base from J, with 11 bases between.

The chain couples TRBV27 to TRBJ1-2, with TRBD1 identical over 8 bases. Germline V lookup: CDR1 MNHEY, CDR2 SMNVEV (reference sequence). After removal of 4 bases from V and 8 bases from J, the junction contained 6 bases not matched to a gene. This CDR3 contains 13 residues. The CDR3 DNA reads as TGTGCCAGCAGTTCCCGGGACAGGCGGGGCTACACCTTC. It yields the protein CASSSRDRRGYTF.

This clone appeared once. The rearrangement links TRBV7-6 to TRBJ2-7, with 10 bases identical to TRBD1. Germline CDR1 SGHVS, CDR2 FNYEAQ. There are 13 residues in the CDR3. With V trimmed by 4 bases and J by 4 bases, 1 base remained unmatched. The CDR3 nucleotides are TGTGCCAGCAGCTGGGGACAGGGGTACGAGCAGTACGTC. Encoded protein: CASSWGQGYEQYV.

This clone was seen just once. The rearrangement joins TRBV13 to TRBJ1-3, with D perhaps TRBD1 (5 bases). Germline V gives CDR1 PRHDT, CDR2 FYEKMQ (reference sequence). V shed 6 bases and J shed 2 bases, with 14 bases lying between them. The CDR3 covers 15 residues. The CDR3 region has the DNA TGTGCCAGCAGTCCGGGGGTAGGCACTGGAAACACCATATATTTT. Protein: CASSPGVGTGNTIYF. The whole variable domain, filled in from reference TRBV13 and TRBJ1-3, reads AAGVIQSPRHLIKEKRETATLKCYPIPRHDTVYWYQQGPGQDPQFLISFYEKMQSDKGSIPDRFSAQQFSDYHSELNMSSLELGDSALYFCASSPGVGTGNTIYFGEGSWLTVV.

The V gene is TRBV27, the J gene TRBJ2-7; 11 nucleotides match TRBD1. V shed 3 bases, J shed 0 bases, and the junction held 1 base outside the gene matches. The CDR3 runs to 15 residues. Looked up from germline, CDR1 is MNHEY and CDR2 is SMNVEV (reference sequence). CDR3 sequence: CASSFGTGGSYEQYF. CDR3 sequence (DNA): TGTGCCAGCAGTTTCGGGACAGGGGGCTCCTACGAGCAGTACTTC.

This clone was counted once. The gene calls are TRBV6-6 and TRBJ1-2; the match to TRBD1 covers 7 bases. The CDR3 spans 16 residues. Trimming at V came to 4 bases and at J to 0 bases, leaving 8 bases not matched to a gene. Germline V lookup: CDR1 MNHNY, CDR2 SVGAGI (reference sequence). Here the CDR3 reads CASSWGTEPTNYGYTF. The CDR3 bases are TGTGCCAGCAGTTGGGGGACAGAACCTACTAACTATGGCTACACCTTC.

The rearrangement links TRBV4-2 to TRBJ2-2, with 8 bases matching TRBD1. The CDR3 is 17 amino acids. V was pared by 4 bases and J by 6 bases, with 13 bases of the junction left unmatched. Germline loops: CDR1 LGHNA, CDR2 YNFKEQ. The CDR3: CASSPGSGTGRSGELFF. The CDR3 DNA reads as TGTGCCAGCAGCCCGGGATCCGGGACAGGACGCTCCGGGGAGCTGTTTTTT.

This clone came up once. The chain couples TRBV7-9 to TRBJ1-1; D possibly corresponds to TRBD1 (5 bases). Trimming took off 4 bases at V and 1 base at J, with 16 bases between the two ends. Germline V gene data show CDR1 as SEHNR and CDR2 as FQNEAQ (reference sequence). The CDR3 loop spans 16 amino acids. CDR3 amino acids: CASSSSRWGQNTEAFF. The DNA for the CDR3 is TGTGCCAGCAGCTCATCTCGGTGGGGCCAGAACACTGAAGCTTTCTTT.

This rearrangement joins TRBV15 to TRBJ2-3; the match to TRBD2 covers 10 bases. This CDR3 has 15 amino acids. Germline V gives CDR1 LNHNV, CDR2 YYDKDF (reference sequence). The trim removed 0 bases at V and 6 bases at J, leaving 3 bases unmatched. CDR3 sequence: CATSREAGGTDTQYF. The CDR3 coding sequence is TGTGCCACCAGCAGAGAAGCGGGAGGGACGGATACGCAGTATTTT.

This chain connects TRBV9 to TRBJ2-7, with D perhaps TRBD2 (5 bases). Per germline, CDR1 SGDLS and CDR2 YYNGEE. The CDR3 runs 15 residues. Trimming removed 0 bases at V and 0 bases at J, with 10 bases between. Written as DNA, the CDR3 is TGTGCCAGCAGCGTAGCTAGCAGCTTCTCCTACGAGCAGTACTTC. It specifies CASSVASSFSYEQYF.

This chain connects TRBV5-4 to TRBJ1-1; D remains ambiguous. Deletions cut 4 bases from V and 1 base from J, with 17 bases between. Per the germline V gene, CDR1 is SGHNT and CDR2 is YYREEE (reference sequence). The CDR3 loop spans 16 amino acids. The CDR3 is CASSPQTGFPNTEAFF. CDR3 sequence (DNA): TGTGCCAGCAGCCCCCAGACGGGTTTCCCGAACACTGAAGCTTTCTTT.

The V and J genes are TRBV27 and TRBJ2-7; D not resolved. V was clipped by 2 bases and J by 0 bases, with 5 bases between them. Germline CDR1 and CDR2: MNHEY and SMNVEV (reference sequence). The CDR3 is made up of 13 amino acids. In nucleotides, the CDR3 is TGTGCCAGCAGTTTAGGGCCCTCCTACGAGCAGTACTTC. It translates to CASSLGPSYEQYF.

V usage is TRBV19 and J usage is TRBJ2-7; 7 nucleotides line up with TRBD2. J was trimmed by 6 bases and V by 1 base; bases with no gene match: 3. CDR3 length equals 13 residues. Germline values: CDR1 LNHDA, CDR2 SQIVND (reference sequence). In DNA form, the CDR3 reads TGTGCCAGTAGTATAGTAGCGGGTACCGAGCAGTACGTC. Amino acids: CASSIVAGTEQYV.

In its sample, this clone was seen once. The chain recombines TRBV5-4 with TRBJ2-7; 10 bases match TRBD2. In germline, CDR1 is SGHNT, CDR2 YYREEE (reference sequence). This CDR3 comprises 15 residues. V lost 0 bases and J lost 2; bases outside the gene matches: 2. CDR3 DNA: TGTGCCAGCAGCTTGGGGACTAGCGGTCCCTACGAGCAGTACGTC. Protein product: CASSLGTSGPYEQYV.

This chain links TRBV11-2 with TRBJ2-7, with D possibly being TRBD1 (6 bases). This CDR3 spans 14 amino acids. Germline-derived CDR1 and CDR2 are SGHAT and FQNNGV. Trimming removed 5 bases from V and 3 bases from J, with 14 bases in between. CDR3 in amino acids: CASSPQGNSYEQYV. The CDR3 nucleotides are TGTGCCAGCAGCCCACAGGGAAACAGCTACGAGCAGTACGTC.

CDR3 sequence reads: CSVETGESSYEQYF. As DNA, the CDR3 is TGCAGCGTTGAGACAGGGGAAAGTTCCTACGAGCAGTACTTC. The J gene is TRBJ2-7, the V gene TRBV29-1; TRBD1 matches 8 bases. Germline CDR1 and CDR2: SQVTM and ANQGSEA. Losses at the gene ends were 3 bases for V and 1 base for J; bases not matched to a gene: 5. The CDR3 is made up of 14 amino acids.

The chain carries TRBV28 and TRBJ2-7; tentatively, D is TRBD2 (7 bases). CDR3 length: 14 residues. In germline, CDR1 is MDHEN, CDR2 SYDVKM. Trimming removed 2 bases at V and 2 bases at J, with 10 bases between. The CDR3 reads CASSLRGGAYEQYF. The CDR3 coding sequence is TGTGCCAGCAGTTTAAGGGGGGGCGCCTACGAGCAGTACTTC.

V usage is TRBV10-2 and J usage is TRBJ1-1; TRBD1 matches 7 bases. CDR1 and CDR2 from the germline V gene are WSHSY and SAAADI. CDR3 length: 15 amino acids. The ends lost 7 bases at V and 0 bases at J; junction bases unmatched: 8. CDR3 sequence reads: CASTLTGAVNTEAFF. The CDR3 bases are TGCGCCAGCACCCTAACAGGGGCTGTGAACACTGAAGCTTTCTTT.

Here the CDR3 DNA reads TGTGCCAGCAGCTTGGGGAGCGGAGTTTACGAGCAGTACGTC. Amino acid sequence: CASSLGSGVYEQYV. The chain employs TRBV5-6 and TRBJ2-7, with a possible D match to TRBD2 (5 bases). The ends were cut back, 0 bases at V and 4 bases at J, with 11 bases in the middle. This CDR3 has 14 residues. Germline CDR1 reads SGHDT; CDR2 reads YYEEEE.

The count of this clone is one. The V gene is TRBV4-3, the J gene TRBJ1-1; D remains ambiguous. The germline V gene encodes CDR1 LGHNA and CDR2 YSLEER. The CDR3 totals 14 residues. V gave up 1 base and J gave up 1 base, with 7 bases separating them. CDR3 DNA sequence: TGCGCCAGCAGCCAAGTCCGGGGGAACACTGAAGCTTTCTTT. Translated: CASSQVRGNTEAFF.

The chain has TRBV7-9 and TRBJ1-1; maybe TRBD1 (5 bases). CDR3 length: 16 residues. In germline, CDR1 is SEHNR, CDR2 FQNEAQ (reference sequence). Between the trimmed V and J ends, which lost 4 bases and 0 bases, there was a span of 15 bases. CDR3 nucleotides: TGTGCCAGCAGCTCCCCTTGGGGGGAGATGAACACTGAAGCTTTCTTT. It specifies CASSSPWGEMNTEAFF.

The gene calls are TRBV27 and TRBJ2-7; maybe TRBD1 (6 bases). The V gene lost 3 bases and the J gene lost 3 bases, with 9 bases spanning the gap. This CDR3 comprises 13 residues. Germline V gene lookup returns CDR1 MNHEY and CDR2 SMNVEV (reference sequence). For the CDR3, the DNA is TGTGCCAGCAGTTTTGGGACAAGCTACGAGCAGTACTTC. This codes for CASSFGTSYEQYF.

The V and J genes are TRBV27 and TRBJ2-7; D is unclear. Trimming stripped 3 bases from V and 2 bases from J, with 8 bases between. CDR3 size: 13 residues. The germline gives CDR1 MNHEY, CDR2 SMNVEV (reference sequence). Here the CDR3 reads CASSFGAAYEQYV. The CDR3 nucleotides are TGTGCCAGCAGTTTTGGCGCGGCCTACGAGCAGTACGTC.

The rearrangement links TRBV7-9 to TRBJ2-7, with a tentative D call TRBD1 (5 bases). In germline, CDR1 is SEHNR, CDR2 FQNEAQ (reference sequence). This CDR3 region has 16 residues. V was shortened by 5 bases and J by 4 bases, with 21 bases between the two germline ends. CDR3 sequence: CASSRTTGSDFYEQYV. Written as DNA, the CDR3 is TGTGCCAGCAGCCGTACAACAGGCTCAGACTTTTACGAGCAGTACGTC.

The gene calls are TRBV5-4 and TRBJ2-7; D unresolved. Germline V gene sequence: CDR1 SGHNT, CDR2 YYREEE (reference sequence). With 0 bases removed from V and 3 bases from J, the gap between germline ends came to 4 bases. The CDR3 is made up of 12 amino acids. The CDR3 sequence: CASSLGDYEQYF. DNA of the CDR3: TGTGCCAGCAGCTTGGGCGACTACGAGCAGTACTTC.

This clone was seen only a few times. The CDR3 loop reads CASSPGAPGNTIYF. Here the CDR3 DNA reads TGCGCCAGCAGCCCAGGGGCGCCTGGAAACACCATATATTTT. The chain is built from TRBV4-3 and TRBJ1-3; TRBD1 might be the D (6 bases). Germline V gives CDR1 LGHNA, CDR2 YSLEER. V was shortened by 4 bases and J by 2 bases, with 9 bases between the two germline ends. The CDR3 consists of 14 residues.

The V call is TRBV7-9, the J call TRBJ2-7; TRBD1 aligns across 10 bases. This CDR3 is 15 amino acids long. V dropped 4 bases and J dropped 5; count of bases not matched to a gene: 8. CDR1 is SEHNR and CDR2 is FQNEAQ in the germline V gene (reference sequence). CDR3 region: CASSSTGTGAHEQYF. CDR3 nucleotide sequence: TGTGCCAGCAGCTCTACCGGGACAGGGGCCCACGAGCAGTACTTC.

The rearrangement joins TRBV28 to TRBJ1-5; D is undetermined. Trimming took off 3 bases at V and 7 bases at J, with 4 bases between the two ends. This CDR3 is 11 amino acids long. Germline assignment: CDR1 MDHEN and CDR2 SYDVKM. In DNA, the CDR3 is TGTGCCAGCAGTTTCCAACAGCCCCAGCATTTT. Protein sequence: CASSFQQPQHF.